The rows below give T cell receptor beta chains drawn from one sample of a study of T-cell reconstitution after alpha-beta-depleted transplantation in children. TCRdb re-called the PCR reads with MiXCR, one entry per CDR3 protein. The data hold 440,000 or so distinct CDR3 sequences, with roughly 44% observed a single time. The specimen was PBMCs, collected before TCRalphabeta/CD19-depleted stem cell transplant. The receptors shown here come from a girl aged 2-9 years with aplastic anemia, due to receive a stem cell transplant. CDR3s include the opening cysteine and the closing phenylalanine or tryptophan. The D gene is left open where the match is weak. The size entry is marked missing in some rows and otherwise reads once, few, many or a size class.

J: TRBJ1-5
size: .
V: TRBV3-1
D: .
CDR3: CASSQDVGGGNQPQHF
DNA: TGTGCCAGCAGCCAAGATGTCGGGGGGGGCAATCAGCCCCAGCATTTT

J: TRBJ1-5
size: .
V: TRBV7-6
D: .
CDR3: CASSLVSGASNQPQHF
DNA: TGTGCCAGCAGCTTAGTATCAGGGGCGAGCAATCAGCCCCAGCATTTT

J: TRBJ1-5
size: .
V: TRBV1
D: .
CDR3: CTSSQEVARRNQPQHF
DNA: TGCACCAGCAGCCAAGAAGTCGCCAGGAGGAATCAGCCCCAGCATTTT

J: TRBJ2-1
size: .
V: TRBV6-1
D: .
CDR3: CASRDGAGEQFF
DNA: TGTGCCAGCAGGGATGGTGCAGGTGAGCAGTTCTTC

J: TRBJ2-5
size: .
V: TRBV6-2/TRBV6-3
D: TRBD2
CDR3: CASSSLTSGRPWGETQYF
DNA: TGTGCCAGCAGTTCCCTGACTAGCGGGAGACCCTGGGGAGAGACCCAGTACTTC

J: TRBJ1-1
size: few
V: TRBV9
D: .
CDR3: CASSNRPDTEAFF
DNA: TGTGCCAGCAGCAACCGACCCGACACTGAAGCTTTCTTT

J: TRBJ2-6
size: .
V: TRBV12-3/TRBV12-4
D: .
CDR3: CASILPGSGANVLTF
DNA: TGTGCCAGCATCCTCCCAGGTTCTGGGGCCAACGTCCTGACTTTC

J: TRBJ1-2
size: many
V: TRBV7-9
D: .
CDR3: CASSFSTELTYGYTF
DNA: TGTGCCAGCAGCTTCTCCACAGAACTCACCTATGGCTACACCTTC

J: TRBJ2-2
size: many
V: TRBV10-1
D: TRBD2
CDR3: CASSESVIAGGPYTGELFF
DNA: TGCGCCAGCAGTGAGTCGGTAATAGCGGGAGGGCCCTACACCGGGGAGCTGTTTTTT

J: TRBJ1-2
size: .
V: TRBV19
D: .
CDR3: CASSPDPTNYGYTF
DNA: TGTGCCAGTAGCCCGGACCCGACTAACTATGGCTACACCTTC

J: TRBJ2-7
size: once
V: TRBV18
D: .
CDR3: CASRERVHEQYF
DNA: TGTGCCAGTCGGGAGAGGGTACACGAGCAGTACTTC

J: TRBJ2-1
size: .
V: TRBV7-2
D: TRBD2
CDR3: CASSWDSGTRKNEQFF
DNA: TGTGCCAGCAGCTGGGATTCCGGGACTAGAAAGAATGAGCAGTTCTTC

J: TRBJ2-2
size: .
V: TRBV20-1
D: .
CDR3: CSASRPGGELFF
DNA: TGCAGTGCTAGTCGGCCCGGCGGGGAGCTGTTTTTT

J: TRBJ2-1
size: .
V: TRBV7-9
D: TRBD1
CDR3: CASSPPDRAGNEQFF
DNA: TGTGCCAGCAGCCCCCCGGACAGGGCCGGCAATGAGCAGTTCTTC

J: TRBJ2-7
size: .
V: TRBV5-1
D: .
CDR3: CASSFKTGSYEQYF
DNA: TGCGCCAGCAGCTTTAAAACGGGCTCCTACGAGCAGTACTTC

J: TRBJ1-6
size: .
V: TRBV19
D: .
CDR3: CASRRRGNNSPLHF
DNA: TGTGCCAGTAGGAGGAGAGGGAATAATTCACCCCTCCACTTT

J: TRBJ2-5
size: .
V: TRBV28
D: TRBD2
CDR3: CASSFSLAGGETQYF
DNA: TGTGCCAGCAGTTTCTCGCTAGCGGGAGGAGAGACCCAGTACTTC

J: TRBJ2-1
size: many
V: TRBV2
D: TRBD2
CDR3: CASSEAILAGGLHEQFF
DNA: TGTGCCAGCAGTGAAGCGATCCTAGCGGGAGGGCTGCATGAGCAGTTCTTC

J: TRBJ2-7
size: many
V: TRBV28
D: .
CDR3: CASSFMDPALTQQYF
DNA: TGTGCCAGCAGTTTCATGGACCCAGCCCTTACGCAGCAGTACTTC

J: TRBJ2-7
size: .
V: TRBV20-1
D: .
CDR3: CSASSTGTGYEQYF
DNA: TGCAGTGCTAGCTCTACGGGGACCGGCTACGAGCAGTACTTC

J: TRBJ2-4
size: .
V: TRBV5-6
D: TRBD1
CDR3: CASSLVDRGDGSIQYF
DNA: TGTGCCAGCAGCTTGGTAGACAGGGGAGACGGCAGCATTCAGTACTTC

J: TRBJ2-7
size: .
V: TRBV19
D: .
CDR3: CASRSLHREPYEQYF
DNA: TGTGCCAGTAGATCCCTCCACAGGGAACCCTACGAGCAGTACTTC

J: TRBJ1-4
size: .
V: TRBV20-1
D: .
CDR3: CSARFHGVEKLFF
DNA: TGCAGTGCTAGATTCCACGGGGTTGAAAAACTGTTTTTT

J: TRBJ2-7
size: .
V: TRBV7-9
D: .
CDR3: CASSPQSTQQYF
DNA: TGTGCCAGCAGCCCGCAGTCGACGCAACAGTACTTC

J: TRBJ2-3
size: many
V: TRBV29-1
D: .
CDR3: CSVAESTDTQYF
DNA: TGCAGCGTTGCAGAGAGCACAGATACGCAGTATTTT

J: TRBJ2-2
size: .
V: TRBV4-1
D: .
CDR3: CASSQVGGIAGELFF
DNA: TGCGCCAGCAGCCAAGTTGGAGGGATCGCCGGGGAGCTGTTTTTT

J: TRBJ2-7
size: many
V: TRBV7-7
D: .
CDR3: CASSLSTTYEQYF
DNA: TGTGCCAGCAGCCTTAGTACTACGTACGAGCAGTACTTC

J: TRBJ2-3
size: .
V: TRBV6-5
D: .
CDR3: CASSYAGGGATDTQYF
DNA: TGTGCCAGCAGTTACGCAGGCGGTGGGGCCACAGATACGCAGTATTTT

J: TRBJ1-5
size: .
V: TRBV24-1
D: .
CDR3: CATSDLYGPQHF
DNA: TGTGCCACCAGTGATTTGTACGGGCCCCAGCATTTT

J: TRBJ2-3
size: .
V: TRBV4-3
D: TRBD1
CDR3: CASSQETGATDTQYF
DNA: TGCGCCAGCAGCCAAGAGACAGGGGCCACAGATACGCAGTATTTT

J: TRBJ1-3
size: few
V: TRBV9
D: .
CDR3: CASSPPKGFGSGNTIYF
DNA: TGTGCCAGCAGCCCCCCTAAGGGGTTCGGGTCTGGAAACACCATATATTTT

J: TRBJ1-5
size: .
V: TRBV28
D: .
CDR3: CASSHRRPQHF
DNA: TGTGCCAGCAGCCACCGACGGCCCCAGCATTTT